Described below is a single T cell receptor beta chain sequence and its context. These data belong to a study of Ad26.COV2.S vaccination and SARS-CoV-2 variants. The protocol was immunoSEQ multiplex PCR, while the TCRdb copy is restricted to in-frame clones and leaves out a portion. The sample yields about 460,000 clones, 70% to 90% seen once. The germline V gene encodes CDR1 SGDLS and CDR2 YYNGEE. This CDR3 comprises 14 residues. The V segment lost 2 bases and the J segment 6 bases; nucleotides outside the gene matches: 4. Treatment specified: some 20 received Ad26.COV2.S at low or high dose, single or two shots; about five received placebo; per-sample allocation not given. Specimens were obtained on day 63 following the first vaccine or placebo injection.

The source material was peripheral blood, sampled in a trial of Ad26.COV2.S vaccine versus placebo. The gene calls are TRBV9 and TRBJ2-1; TRBD2 aligns across 8 bases. The TCR originated in a person between 18 and 59 years old who received the Ad26.COV2.S COVID-19 vaccine or a placebo. In DNA form, the CDR3 reads TGTGCCAGCAGCGTCGTCGGGGGGGCCAATGAGCAGTTCTTC. Amino acid sequence: CASSVVGGANEQFF.